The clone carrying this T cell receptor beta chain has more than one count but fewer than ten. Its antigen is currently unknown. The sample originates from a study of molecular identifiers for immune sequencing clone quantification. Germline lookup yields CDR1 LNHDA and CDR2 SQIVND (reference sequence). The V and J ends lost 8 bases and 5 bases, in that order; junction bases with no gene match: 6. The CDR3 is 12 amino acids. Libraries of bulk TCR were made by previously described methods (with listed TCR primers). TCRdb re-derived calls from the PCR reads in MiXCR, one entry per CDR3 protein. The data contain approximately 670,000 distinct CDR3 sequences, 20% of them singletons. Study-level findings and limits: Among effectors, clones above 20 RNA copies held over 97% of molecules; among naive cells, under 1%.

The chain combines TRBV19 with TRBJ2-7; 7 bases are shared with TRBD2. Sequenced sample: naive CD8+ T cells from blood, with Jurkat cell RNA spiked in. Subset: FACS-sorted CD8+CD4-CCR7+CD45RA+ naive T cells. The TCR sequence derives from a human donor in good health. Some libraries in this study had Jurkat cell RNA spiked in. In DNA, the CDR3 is TGTGCCAGTCGCGGGGGTTACCACGAGCAGTACTTC. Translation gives CASRGGYHEQYF.